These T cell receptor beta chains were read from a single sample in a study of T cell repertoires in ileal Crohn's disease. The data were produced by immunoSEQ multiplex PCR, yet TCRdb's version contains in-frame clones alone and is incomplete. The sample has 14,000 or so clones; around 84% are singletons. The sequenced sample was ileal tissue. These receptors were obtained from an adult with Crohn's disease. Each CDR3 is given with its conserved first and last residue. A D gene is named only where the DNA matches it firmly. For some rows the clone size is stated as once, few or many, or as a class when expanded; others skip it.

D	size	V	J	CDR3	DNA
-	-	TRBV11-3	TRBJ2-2	CASSREGAAGELFF	TGTGCCAGCAGTCGAGAGGGCGCGGCCGGGGAGCTGTTTTTT
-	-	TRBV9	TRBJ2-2	CASSPWGGRLPNTGELFF	TGTGCCAGCAGCCCCTGGGGAGGTAGGCTACCGAACACCGGGGAGCTGTTTTTT
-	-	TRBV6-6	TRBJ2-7	CASSYREDSYEQYF	TGTGCCAGCAGTTACCGAGAGGACTCCTACGAGCAGTACTTC
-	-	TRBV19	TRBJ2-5	CASSTGIQETQYF	TGTGCCAGTAGTACAGGAATCCAAGAGACCCAGTACTTC
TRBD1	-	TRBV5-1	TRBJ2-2	CASRFDRVTGELFF	TGCGCCAGCAGATTTGACAGGGTCACCGGGGAGCTGTTTTTT
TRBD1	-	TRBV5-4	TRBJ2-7	CASSKTGGREQYF	TGTGCCAGCAGCAAGACAGGGGGAAGGGAGCAGTACTTC
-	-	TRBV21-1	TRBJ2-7	CASTLRWASGTPTIAYEQYF	-
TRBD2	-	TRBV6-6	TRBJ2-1	CASRTGTSGYNEQFF	TGTGCCAGCAGAACCGGGACTAGCGGCTACAATGAGCAGTTCTTC
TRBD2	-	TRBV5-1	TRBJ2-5	CASSLAGTSGGETQYF	TGCGCCAGCAGCTTGGCCGGGACTAGCGGAGGGGAGACCCAGTACTTC
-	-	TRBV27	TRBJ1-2	CASSLSTLGGYGYTF	TGTGCCAGCAGTTTATCGACGTTGGGAGGCTATGGCTACACCTTC
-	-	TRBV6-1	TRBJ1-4	CASSEREKLFF	TGTGCCAGCAGTGAACGTGAAAAACTGTTTTTT
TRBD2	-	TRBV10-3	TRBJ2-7	CAISPKGLAGDSSYEQYF	TGTGCCATCAGTCCAAAAGGACTAGCGGGAGACTCCTCTTACGAGCAGTACTTC
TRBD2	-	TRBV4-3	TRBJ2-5	CASSQGRDYRETQYF	TGCGCCAGCAGCCAAGGCCGGGACTATCGAGAGACCCAGTACTTC
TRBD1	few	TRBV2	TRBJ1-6	CASKVVTGGDSSPLHF	TGTGCCAGCAAAGTTGTGACAGGGGGTGATAGTTCACCCCTCCACTTT
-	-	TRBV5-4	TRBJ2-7	CASSPSAGFSYEQYF	TGTGCCAGCAGCCCTTCGGCGGGATTCTCCTACGAGCAGTACTTC
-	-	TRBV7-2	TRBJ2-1	CASSAGGSGTYNEQFF	TGTGCCAGCAGCGCCGGTGGAAGCGGTACCTACAATGAGCAGTTCTTC
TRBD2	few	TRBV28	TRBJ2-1	CASSLPPPSGRGEQFF	TGTGCCAGCAGTTTACCCCCTCCCAGCGGGAGAGGTGAGCAGTTCTTC
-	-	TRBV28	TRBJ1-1	CASTRQLNTEAFF	TGTGCCAGCACCAGACAATTGAACACTGAAGCTTTCTTT
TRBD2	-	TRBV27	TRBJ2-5	CASSLLAGAEAQYF	TGTGCCAGCAGCCTCCTAGCGGGGGCCGAGGCCCAGTACTTC
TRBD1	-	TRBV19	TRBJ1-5	CATHPRGQGGSQPQHF	TGTGCCACTCATCCTCGGGGACAGGGAGGGAGTCAGCCCCAGCATTTT
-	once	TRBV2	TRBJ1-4	CASSADSATNEKLFF	TGTGCCAGCAGCGCCGACAGTGCAACTAATGAAAAACTGTTTTTT
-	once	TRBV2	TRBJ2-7	CASSEARRGFSYEQYF	TGTGCCAGCAGTGAAGCGAGGCGGGGCTTTTCCTACGAGCAGTACTTC
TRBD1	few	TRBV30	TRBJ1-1	CAWSVEGTGGQAFF	TGTGCCTGGAGTGTAGAGGGGACAGGGGGCCAAGCTTTCTTT
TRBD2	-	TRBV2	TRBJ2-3	CASIKGLSTDTQYF	TGTGCCAGCATAAAGGGACTAAGCACAGATACGCAGTATTTT
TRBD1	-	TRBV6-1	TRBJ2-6	CASSEQGAGANVLTF	TGTGCCAGCAGTGAACAGGGGGCTGGGGCCAACGTCCTGACTTTC
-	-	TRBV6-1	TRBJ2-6	CASSEAWVAGANVLTF	TGTGCCAGCAGTGAAGCGTGGGTAGCGGGGGCCAACGTCCTGACTTTC
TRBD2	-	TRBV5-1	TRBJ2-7	CASSPESGRAVEQYF	TGCGCCAGCAGCCCGGAAAGCGGGAGGGCCGTCGAGCAGTACTTC
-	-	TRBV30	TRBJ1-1	CACSPGGNTEAFF	TGTGCCTGCTCTCCCGGGGGGAACACTGAAGCTTTCTTT
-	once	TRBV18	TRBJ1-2	CASSQTVNYGYTF	TGTGCCAGCTCACAGACAGTTAACTATGGCTACACCTTC
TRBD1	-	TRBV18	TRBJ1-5	CASSLTNRTGGLNQPQHF	TGTGCCAGCTCACTCACTAATAGGACAGGGGGACTCAATCAGCCCCAGCATTTT
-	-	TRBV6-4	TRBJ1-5	CASSDGGSCQPQHF	TGTGCCAGCAGTGATGGAGGGTCCTGCCAGCCCCAGCATTTT
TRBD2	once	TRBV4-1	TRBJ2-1	CASSQPGTRSNEQFF	TGCGCCAGCAGCCAGCCCGGGACTAGAAGTAATGAGCAGTTCTTC
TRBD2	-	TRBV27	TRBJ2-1	CASSLFGGVSSTYNEQFF	TGTGCCAGCAGTTTATTTGGGGGGGTCTCCAGCACCTACAATGAGCAGTTCTTC
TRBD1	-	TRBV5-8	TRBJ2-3	CASSRTGSTDTQYF	TGTGCCAGCAGCAGGACAGGGTCCACAGATACGCAGTATTTT
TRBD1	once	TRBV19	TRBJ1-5	CASTNRGLDQPQHF	TGTGCCAGTACGAACAGGGGGCTTGACCAGCCCCAGCATTTT
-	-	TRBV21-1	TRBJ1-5	CASSKGRDRRPNQPQHF	TGTGCCAGCAGCAAAGGGAGGGACAGGAGGCCCAATCAGCCCCAGCATTTT
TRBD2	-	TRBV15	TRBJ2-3	CATSRDGLDTDTQYF	TGTGCCACCAGCAGAGATGGACTAGACACAGATACGCAGTATTTT